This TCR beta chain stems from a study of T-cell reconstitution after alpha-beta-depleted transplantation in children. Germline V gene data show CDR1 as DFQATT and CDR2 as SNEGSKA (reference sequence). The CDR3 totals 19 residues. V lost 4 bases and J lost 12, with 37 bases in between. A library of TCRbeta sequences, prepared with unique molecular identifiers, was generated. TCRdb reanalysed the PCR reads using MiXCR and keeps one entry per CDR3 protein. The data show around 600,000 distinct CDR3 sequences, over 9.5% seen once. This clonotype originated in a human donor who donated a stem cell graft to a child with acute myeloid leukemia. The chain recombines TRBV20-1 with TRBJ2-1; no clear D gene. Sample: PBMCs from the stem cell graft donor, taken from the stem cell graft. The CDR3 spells CSAKILIPGSSVEQLGQFF. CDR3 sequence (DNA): TGCAGTGCTAAAATTCTTATCCCTGGTAGCTCCGTCGAACAGCTAGGGCAGTTCTTC.